This entry concerns a single T cell receptor beta chain. Its antigen is unknown. The CDR3 sequence is 14 residues long. Between the trimmed V and J ends, which lost 2 bases and 2 bases, there was a span of 10 bases. In germline, CDR1 is MNHNS, CDR2 SASEGT. Execution of the assay was at deep level. TCRdb's copy holds only in-frame clones and misses some; the assay was immunoSEQ multiplex PCR. The sample includes about 600,000 clones, 97% of them seen just once. The entry originates in a study of shared clonotypes between healthy human individuals. General study results and limits: Unshared clonotypes carried lower generation probabilities than those common to all four donors.

The J gene is TRBJ2-7, the V gene TRBV6-1, with D perhaps matching TRBD1 (6 bases). This sequence originates from a woman in her 30s in good health. What was sequenced was naive CD4+ T cells sorted from blood. Indicated subset: CD45RA+ positively selected. The CDR3 nucleotides are TGTGCCAGCAGTGAACAGGGGATGACCTACGAGCAGTACTTC. Its protein product is CASSEQGMTYEQYF.